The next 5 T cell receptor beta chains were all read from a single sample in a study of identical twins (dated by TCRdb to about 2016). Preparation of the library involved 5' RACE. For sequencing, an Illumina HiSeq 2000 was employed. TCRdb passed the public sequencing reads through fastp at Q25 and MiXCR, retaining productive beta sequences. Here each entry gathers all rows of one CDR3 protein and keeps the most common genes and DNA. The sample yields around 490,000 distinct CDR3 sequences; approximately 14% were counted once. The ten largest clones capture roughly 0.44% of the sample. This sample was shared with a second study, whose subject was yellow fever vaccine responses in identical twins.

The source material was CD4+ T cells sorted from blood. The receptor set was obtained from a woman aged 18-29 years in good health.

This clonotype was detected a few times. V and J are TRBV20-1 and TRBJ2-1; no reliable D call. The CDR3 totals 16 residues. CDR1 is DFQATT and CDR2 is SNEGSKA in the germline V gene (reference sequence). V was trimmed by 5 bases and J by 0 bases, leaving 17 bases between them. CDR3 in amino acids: CSAGKMIVSSYNEQFF. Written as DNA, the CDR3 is TGCAGTGCTGGTAAAATGATCGTGAGCTCCTACAATGAGCAGTTCTTC.

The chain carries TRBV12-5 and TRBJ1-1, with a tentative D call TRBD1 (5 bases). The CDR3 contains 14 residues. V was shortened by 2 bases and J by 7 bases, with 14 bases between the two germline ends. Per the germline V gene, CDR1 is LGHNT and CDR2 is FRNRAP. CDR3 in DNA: TGTGCTAGTGGTTTGCGGGACGGTCGGATTGAAGCTTTCTTT. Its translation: CASGLRDGRIEAFF.

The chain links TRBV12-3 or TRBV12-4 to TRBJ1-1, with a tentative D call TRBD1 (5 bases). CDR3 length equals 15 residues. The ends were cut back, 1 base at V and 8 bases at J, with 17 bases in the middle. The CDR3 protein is CASSLEETAFFEAFF. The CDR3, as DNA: TGTGCCAGCAGTTTAGAGGAGACAGCGTTTTTCGAAGCTTTCTTT.

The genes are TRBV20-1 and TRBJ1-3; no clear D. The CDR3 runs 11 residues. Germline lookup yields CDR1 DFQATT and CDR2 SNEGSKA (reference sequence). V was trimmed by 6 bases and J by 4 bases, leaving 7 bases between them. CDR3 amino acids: CSARGGNTIYF. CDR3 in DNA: TGCAGTGCCCGCGGGGGAAACACCATATATTTT.

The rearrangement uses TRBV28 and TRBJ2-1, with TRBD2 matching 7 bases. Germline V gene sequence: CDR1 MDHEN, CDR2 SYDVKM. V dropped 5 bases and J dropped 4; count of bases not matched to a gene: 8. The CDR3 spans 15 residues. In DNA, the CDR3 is TGTGCCAGCAGTGGACTAGGCGGAGCTTACAATGAGCAGTTCTTC. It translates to CASSGLGGAYNEQFF. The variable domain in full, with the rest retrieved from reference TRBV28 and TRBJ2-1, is DVKVTQSSRYLVKRTGEKVFLECVQDMDHENMFWYRQDPGLGLRLIYFSYDVKMKEKGDIPEGYSVSREKKERFSLILESASTNQTSMYLCASSGLGGAYNEQFFGPGTRLTVL.